This T cell receptor beta chain was identified in a study of blood T cell repertoires in COVID-19. CDR1 and CDR2 from the germline V gene are MDHEN and SYDVKM. The CDR3 sequence is 14 residues long. The V gene lost 7 bases and the J gene lost 1 base, with 13 bases spanning the gap. The protocol was immunoSEQ multiplex PCR, while the TCRdb copy is restricted to in-frame clones and leaves out a portion. The data show some 130,000 clones, with 70% to 90% seen just once and roughly 4.3% held by the top ten. The sample consisted of PBMCs or T cells enriched from blood (not recorded which). The chain is built from TRBV28 and TRBJ1-1; D is uncertain. This sequence was found in a man aged 50-59 years who had recovered from COVID-19. Written as DNA, the CDR3 is TGTGCCAGCACCCGGGAACGGAAGAACACTGAAGCTTTCTTT. It translates to CASTRERKNTEAFF.